This is a list of T cell receptor beta chains from one sample in a study of T cell repertoires in cytomegalovirus infection. Each CDR3 protein is one row after TCRdb ran MiXCR on the reads. The data show about 240,000 distinct CDR3 sequences, roughly 12% seen once. Sequenced sample: PBMCs. The receptors derive from a human donor in good health (CMV status not recorded). Some clones in this sample may be carry-over from other donors' samples. Both conserved end residues are part of each CDR3. Each record gives: D gene, J gene, clone size, V gene, CDR3 DNA, CDR3 protein. A D gene is named only where the DNA matches it firmly. A row's size may be missing; if present it is once, few, many or a size class.

D gene: TRBD1; J gene: TRBJ1-2; clone size: .; V gene: TRBV5-4; CDR3 DNA: TGTGCCAGCAGCCGACAGGGTATGAACTATGGCTACACCTTC; CDR3 protein: CASSRQGMNYGYTF
D gene: .; J gene: TRBJ1-3; clone size: many; V gene: TRBV7-2; CDR3 DNA: TGTGCCAGCAGCTTTGCCGGGGAAGGGAACACCATATATTTT; CDR3 protein: CASSFAGEGNTIYF
D gene: .; J gene: TRBJ2-1; clone size: few; V gene: TRBV29-1; CDR3 DNA: TGCAGCGTTTCACGTAGCAATGAGCAGTTCTTC; CDR3 protein: CSVSRSNEQFF
D gene: .; J gene: TRBJ2-7; clone size: .; V gene: TRBV12-3/TRBV12-4; CDR3 DNA: TGTGCCAGCAGTTTCGGGCGGGGAGCAGGAGAGCAGTACTTC; CDR3 protein: CASSFGRGAGEQYF
D gene: .; J gene: TRBJ2-1; clone size: .; V gene: TRBV6-6; CDR3 DNA: TGTGCCAGCAGTTCCCCTTCGCGGGACACCTACAATGAGCAGTTCTTC; CDR3 protein: CASSSPSRDTYNEQFF
D gene: .; J gene: TRBJ1-1; clone size: .; V gene: TRBV5-5; CDR3 DNA: TGTGCCAGCAGCTTTCATACGAACACTGAAGCTTTCTTT; CDR3 protein: CASSFHTNTEAFF
D gene: TRBD1; J gene: TRBJ2-2; clone size: .; V gene: TRBV2; CDR3 DNA: TGTGCCAGCAAGCCCAGGACAGGGGGCTCCGGGGAGCTGTTTTTT; CDR3 protein: CASKPRTGGSGELFF
D gene: .; J gene: TRBJ1-4; clone size: .; V gene: TRBV12-3/TRBV12-4; CDR3 DNA: TGTGCCAGCAGCACTCAGACGGAAAAACTGTTTTTT; CDR3 protein: CASSTQTEKLFF
D gene: .; J gene: TRBJ2-1; clone size: .; V gene: TRBV5-3; CDR3 DNA: TGTGCCAGCAGCTTGGCAGTGGACCCTTCCTACAATGAGCAGTTCTTC; CDR3 protein: CASSLAVDPSYNEQFF
D gene: .; J gene: TRBJ1-1; clone size: many; V gene: TRBV11-2; CDR3 DNA: TGTGCCAGCAGCTTAGAGGTCATCACTGAAGCTTTCTTT; CDR3 protein: CASSLEVITEAFF
D gene: TRBD1; J gene: TRBJ1-2; clone size: .; V gene: TRBV29-1; CDR3 DNA: TGCAGCGTTGAGTGGACAGGGAACAATGGCTACACCTTC; CDR3 protein: CSVEWTGNNGYTF
D gene: .; J gene: TRBJ1-1; clone size: .; V gene: TRBV12-3/TRBV12-4; CDR3 DNA: TGTGCCAGCAGCCGCCGGACGGGCGGGGACACTGAAGCTTTCTTT; CDR3 protein: CASSRRTGGDTEAFF
D gene: .; J gene: TRBJ2-7; clone size: few; V gene: TRBV6-2/TRBV6-3; CDR3 DNA: TGTGCCAGCAGCGATGGGGGGCCCTCCTACGAGCAGTACTTC; CDR3 protein: CASSDGGPSYEQYF
D gene: .; J gene: TRBJ2-1; clone size: many; V gene: TRBV7-2; CDR3 DNA: TGTGCCAGCAGCCTAGACAGATCCTACAATGAGCAGTTCTTC; CDR3 protein: CASSLDRSYNEQFF
D gene: TRBD1; J gene: TRBJ1-2; clone size: many; V gene: TRBV7-9; CDR3 DNA: TGTGCCAGCAGCTCCCCCGGGACAGCCTATGGCTACACCTTC; CDR3 protein: CASSSPGTAYGYTF
D gene: .; J gene: TRBJ1-2; clone size: many; V gene: TRBV7-2; CDR3 DNA: TGTGCCAGCAGCTTAGTGGGGGCTGGAGGGGGCTACACCTTC; CDR3 protein: CASSLVGAGGGYTF
D gene: .; J gene: TRBJ2-2; clone size: many; V gene: TRBV7-2; CDR3 DNA: TGTGCCAGCAGAGACAGGCCGAACACCGGGGAGCTGTTTTTT; CDR3 protein: CASRDRPNTGELFF
D gene: .; J gene: TRBJ1-1; clone size: many; V gene: TRBV7-2; CDR3 DNA: TGTGCCAGCAGCTTAGTTCAGGAAACTGAAGCTTTCTTT; CDR3 protein: CASSLVQETEAFF
D gene: TRBD1; J gene: TRBJ1-1; clone size: many; V gene: TRBV6-2/TRBV6-3; CDR3 DNA: TGTGCCAGCAGCGGGACAGGGGGCGCCGGGACTGAAGCTTTCTTT; CDR3 protein: CASSGTGGAGTEAFF
D gene: TRBD1; J gene: TRBJ2-7; clone size: many; V gene: TRBV6-1; CDR3 DNA: TGTGCCAGCAAAGGGGGCCCCTACGAGCAGTACTTC; CDR3 protein: CASKGGPYEQYF
D gene: TRBD2; J gene: TRBJ2-3; clone size: many; V gene: TRBV7-2; CDR3 DNA: TGTGCCAGCAGCCGTCGACTAGCGGGAGGGCAAGATACGCAGTATTTT; CDR3 protein: CASSRRLAGGQDTQYF
D gene: .; J gene: TRBJ1-2; clone size: many; V gene: TRBV12-5; CDR3 DNA: TGTGCTAGTGGTTTGGCAGACTACAGGATATTCAACTATGGCTACACCTTC; CDR3 protein: CASGLADYRIFNYGYTF
D gene: TRBD2; J gene: TRBJ2-7; clone size: many; V gene: TRBV7-2; CDR3 DNA: TGTGCCAGCAGCTTAAGGAGCGGGAGTCTGTCCGAGCAGTACTTC; CDR3 protein: CASSLRSGSLSEQYF
D gene: .; J gene: TRBJ2-7; clone size: many; V gene: TRBV28; CDR3 DNA: TGTGCCAGCAGTTACAGGGAGTACGAGCAGTACTTC; CDR3 protein: CASSYREYEQYF
D gene: .; J gene: TRBJ2-5; clone size: many; V gene: TRBV7-2; CDR3 DNA: TGTGCCAGCAGCTTAGGCGGGGCTAGCGTGCAAGAGACCCAGTACTTC; CDR3 protein: CASSLGGASVQETQYF
D gene: .; J gene: TRBJ1-5; clone size: few; V gene: TRBV15; CDR3 DNA: TGTGCCACCAGCAGAGATAGCGCAGGCAGTCAGCCCCAGCATTTT; CDR3 protein: CATSRDSAGSQPQHF
D gene: TRBD1; J gene: TRBJ1-2; clone size: few; V gene: TRBV2; CDR3 DNA: TGTGCCAGCAGTGCAGAACAGGGGGTTCGCTATGGCTACACCTTC; CDR3 protein: CASSAEQGVRYGYTF
D gene: .; J gene: TRBJ2-2; clone size: few; V gene: TRBV6-1; CDR3 DNA: TGTGCCAGCAGTGATGGTCAGCCGAACACCGGGGAGCTGTTTTTT; CDR3 protein: CASSDGQPNTGELFF
D gene: .; J gene: TRBJ1-5; clone size: few; V gene: TRBV28; CDR3 DNA: TGTGCCAGCAGACCCTCAAGAGGCCAGCCCCAGCATTTT; CDR3 protein: CASRPSRGQPQHF
D gene: TRBD2; J gene: TRBJ2-1; clone size: many; V gene: TRBV7-8; CDR3 DNA: TGTGCCAGCAGCCCTCAGCGGGGATCCTACAATGAGCAGTTCTTC; CDR3 protein: CASSPQRGSYNEQFF
D gene: .; J gene: TRBJ2-2; clone size: many; V gene: TRBV19; CDR3 DNA: TGTGCCAGTAGTATAGGGACCGGGTTCCCCGGGGAGCTGTTTTTT; CDR3 protein: CASSIGTGFPGELFF
D gene: .; J gene: TRBJ2-1; clone size: few; V gene: TRBV18; CDR3 DNA: TGTGCCAGCTCACCCCCCACGGCTAGCGTTAACAATGAGCAGTTCTTC; CDR3 protein: CASSPPTASVNNEQFF
D gene: TRBD2; J gene: TRBJ2-2; clone size: many; V gene: TRBV7-2; CDR3 DNA: TGTGCCAGCAGCTTAGTTCTCCTGGGCGGGGGGGGCGTGAACACCGGGGAGCTGTTTTTT; CDR3 protein: CASSLVLLGGGGVNTGELFF
D gene: TRBD1; J gene: TRBJ2-5; clone size: few; V gene: TRBV5-1; CDR3 DNA: TGCGCCAGCAGCCTCACTGGACAGGTGGAGACCCAGTACTTC; CDR3 protein: CASSLTGQVETQYF
D gene: TRBD1; J gene: TRBJ1-1; clone size: .; V gene: TRBV29-1; CDR3 DNA: TGCAGCGTTGATGGGGGACAGGGCGGGTTTGAAGCTTTCTTT; CDR3 protein: CSVDGGQGGFEAFF
D gene: TRBD1; J gene: TRBJ2-5; clone size: many; V gene: TRBV7-9; CDR3 DNA: TGTGCCAGCAGCCCCCGACAGGGGGATTCCCAAGAGACCCAGTACTTC; CDR3 protein: CASSPRQGDSQETQYF
D gene: .; J gene: TRBJ2-1; clone size: many; V gene: TRBV6-5; CDR3 DNA: TGTGCCAGCAGTACTGGACTGCGGATGGGTAATGAGCAGTTCTTC; CDR3 protein: CASSTGLRMGNEQFF
D gene: .; J gene: TRBJ2-7; clone size: once; V gene: TRBV5-4; CDR3 DNA: TGTGCCAGCAGTAATGGACCGAACTCCTACGAGCAGTACTTC; CDR3 protein: CASSNGPNSYEQYF
D gene: TRBD2; J gene: TRBJ2-3; clone size: many; V gene: TRBV7-2; CDR3 DNA: TGTGCCAGCAGCTTCGGGGGGAAAGGCACAGATACGCAGTATTTT; CDR3 protein: CASSFGGKGTDTQYF
D gene: TRBD1; J gene: TRBJ2-5; clone size: many; V gene: TRBV7-2; CDR3 DNA: TGTGCCAGCAGATCACAGACAGGGGGGGGAGAGACCCAGTACTTC; CDR3 protein: CASRSQTGGGETQYF
D gene: TRBD1; J gene: TRBJ2-1; clone size: .; V gene: TRBV2; CDR3 DNA: TGTGCCAGCGGCGGACAGGGCTACAATGAGCAGTTCTTC; CDR3 protein: CASGGQGYNEQFF
D gene: .; J gene: TRBJ2-3; clone size: .; V gene: TRBV19; CDR3 DNA: TGTGCCAGTAGTATCGATAGCGGAGGCACAGATACGCAGTATTTT; CDR3 protein: CASSIDSGGTDTQYF
D gene: .; J gene: TRBJ1-3; clone size: few; V gene: TRBV28; CDR3 DNA: TGTGCCAGCCTCTACAGGGTGAGCTCTGGAAACACCATATATTTT; CDR3 protein: CASLYRVSSGNTIYF
D gene: .; J gene: TRBJ1-2; clone size: few; V gene: TRBV2; CDR3 DNA: TGTGCCAGCACCCCGGAGAGCTACTATGGCTACACCTTC; CDR3 protein: CASTPESYYGYTF
D gene: .; J gene: TRBJ1-2; clone size: many; V gene: TRBV7-2; CDR3 DNA: TGTGCCAGCAGCCAAGATCGGAGTCATGGCTACACCTTC; CDR3 protein: CASSQDRSHGYTF
D gene: .; J gene: TRBJ2-5; clone size: many; V gene: TRBV12-3/TRBV12-4; CDR3 DNA: TGTGCCAGCAGCCTCCTAGGGGGGAGGCAAGAGACCCAGTACTTC; CDR3 protein: CASSLLGGRQETQYF
D gene: .; J gene: TRBJ2-3; clone size: many; V gene: TRBV7-2; CDR3 DNA: TGTGCCAGCAGCCCCCAGGGGCTAGCGGTTAGCACAGATACGCAGTATTTT; CDR3 protein: CASSPQGLAVSTDTQYF
D gene: .; J gene: TRBJ1-5; clone size: .; V gene: TRBV6-2/TRBV6-3; CDR3 DNA: TGTGCCAGCAGTTACTCGAACCAGCAGAATCAGCCCCAGCATTTT; CDR3 protein: CASSYSNQQNQPQHF
D gene: .; J gene: TRBJ1-6; clone size: .; V gene: TRBV5-1; CDR3 DNA: TGCGCCAGCAGCTTGGAAGTGCAGGGCTCAGGATCACCCCTCCACTTT; CDR3 protein: CASSLEVQGSGSPLHF
D gene: .; J gene: TRBJ1-2; clone size: many; V gene: TRBV27; CDR3 DNA: TGTGCCAGCAGGAACAACGTCCGAGGGAGGGAAGCCTATGGCTACACCTTC; CDR3 protein: CASRNNVRGREAYGYTF
D gene: .; J gene: TRBJ2-7; clone size: few; V gene: TRBV6-2/TRBV6-3; CDR3 DNA: TGTGCCAGCAGTCGGACCATTTCGGAAGCCGAGCAGTACTTC; CDR3 protein: CASSRTISEAEQYF